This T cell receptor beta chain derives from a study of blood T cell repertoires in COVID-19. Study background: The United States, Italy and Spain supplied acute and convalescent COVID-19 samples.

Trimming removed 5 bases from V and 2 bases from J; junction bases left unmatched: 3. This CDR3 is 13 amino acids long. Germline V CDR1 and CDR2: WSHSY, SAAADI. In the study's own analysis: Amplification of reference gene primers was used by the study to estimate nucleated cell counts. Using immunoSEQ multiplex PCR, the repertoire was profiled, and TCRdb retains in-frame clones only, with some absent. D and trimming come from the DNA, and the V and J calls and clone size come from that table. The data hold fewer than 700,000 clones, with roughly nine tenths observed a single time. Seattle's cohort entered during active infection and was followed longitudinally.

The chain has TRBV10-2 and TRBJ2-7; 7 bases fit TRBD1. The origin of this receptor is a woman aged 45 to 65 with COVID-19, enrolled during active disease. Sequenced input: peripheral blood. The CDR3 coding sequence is TGCGCCAGCAGTAGGGACAGAACCTACGAGCAGTACTTC. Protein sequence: CASSRDRTYEQYF.